This T cell receptor beta chain was captured by sequencing in a study of blood T cell repertoires in COVID-19. Libraries were prepared by immunoSEQ multiplex PCR; TCRdb keeps only in-frame clonotypes and omits some of them. The sample shows 70,000 or so clones, around 78% of them seen only once. V lost 7 bases, J lost 2 bases, and 21 bases lay in between. CDR3 length: 16 amino acids. Germline V CDR1 and CDR2: MNHNY, SVGAGI (reference sequence). The sequence was obtained from a human donor in a cohort sampled during active COVID-19. What was sequenced was peripheral blood. The chain links TRBV6-6 to TRBJ2-7, with D maybe TRBD1 (6 bases). CDR3 coding DNA: TGTGCCAGCATGGGTTCTCAGGCGAAGGGGGCCTACGAGCAGTACTTC. Protein: CASMGSQAKGAYEQYF.